The clone carrying this TCR beta chain was recorded a few times. Its target is not known. For the diagnoses, clinical symptoms, serum thyroxine and TRAb, thyroid ultrasound and orbital computed tomography were used. This entry is derived from a study of T cells in Graves' hyperthyroidism and ophthalmopathy. Broader study findings: The blood repertoire included most of the expanded thyroid clonotypes above 0.001. Researchers report that a 13 V-J model separated ophthalmopathy from stable hyperthyroidism.

V shed 8 bases and J 5 bases; nucleotides not matched to a gene: 2. There are 13 residues in the CDR3. The germline gives CDR1 MNHNS, CDR2 SASEGT. The CDR3 regions of TCR beta were amplified from RNA transcripts. An initial round of RT-PCR targeting the TCR CDR3 relied on the HTBI primer set. TCRdb ran MiXCR on the multiplex PCR reads and lists one entry per CDR3 protein. The sample gives more than 650,000 distinct CDR3 sequences, approximately 15% of which show up once; roughly 10% is in the top ten. This chain uses TRBV6-1 with TRBJ1-6, with 8 bases identical to TRBD1. The sequenced material came from blood. This TCR derives from a woman between 18 and 29 years old with Graves' hyperthyroidism. CDR3 DNA sequence: TGTGCCAGCCTGACAGGGGATAATTCACCCCTCCACTTT. Translation: CASLTGDNSPLHF.